The 12 T cell receptor beta chains below all came from one sample that was sequenced in a study of blood T cell repertoires in COVID-19. Produced via immunoSEQ multiplex PCR; TCRdb's table is partial and in-frame only. The table includes under 300,000 clones, 70% to 90% detected once. Specimen: peripheral blood. The receptors derive from a woman in her twenties or thirties with acute or convalescent COVID-19.

The V and J genes are TRBV19 and TRBJ1-5, with D perhaps TRBD1 (6 bases). Looked up from germline, CDR1 is LNHDA and CDR2 is SQIVND (reference sequence). V was pared by 5 bases and J by 0 bases, with 11 bases between. The CDR3 consists of 15 residues. CDR3 sequence: CASSADRSSNQPQHF. As DNA, the CDR3 is TGTGCCAGTAGTGCAGACAGGTCTAGCAATCAGCCCCAGCATTTT.

The chain carries TRBV6-5 and TRBJ2-2; D may be TRBD2 (5 bases). The CDR3 is made up of 15 amino acids. Trimming removed 3 bases from V and 1 base from J, with 9 bases in between. Germline values: CDR1 MNHEY, CDR2 SVGAGI. The CDR3 loop reads CASSYFGLNTGELFF. The CDR3 nucleotides are TGTGCCAGCAGTTATTTCGGACTGAACACCGGGGAGCTGTTTTTT.

The J gene is TRBJ2-7, the V gene TRBV29-1; unclear D gene. Trimming stripped 7 bases from V and 2 bases from J, with 9 bases between. The CDR3 contains 11 residues. Per germline, CDR1 SQVTM and CDR2 ANQGSEA. The CDR3 sequence: CSALVPYEQYF. Written as DNA, the CDR3 is TGCAGCGCTCTAGTGCCCTACGAGCAGTACTTC.

This chain uses TRBV4-3 with TRBJ1-3; D gene ambiguous. Trimming left V 0 bases short and J 8 bases short, with 8 bases between. Germline V gives CDR1 LGHNA, CDR2 YSLEER. The length of the CDR3 is 13 residues. The CDR3 is CASSQDSADTIYF. CDR3 bases: TGCGCCAGCAGCCAAGATTCTGCGGACACCATATATTTT.

The chain joins TRBV7-9 to TRBJ1-5, with 7 bases matching TRBD1. Trimming at V came to 5 bases and at J to 7 bases, leaving 5 bases not matched to a gene. The CDR3 runs 13 residues. Germline V gene lookup returns CDR1 SEHNR and CDR2 FQNEAQ (reference sequence). CDR3 sequence (DNA): TGTGCCAGCAGCGCAACAGGGGTACAGCCCCAGCATTTT. This encodes CASSATGVQPQHF.

V usage is TRBV7-2 and J usage is TRBJ2-1; tentatively, D is TRBD2 (6 bases). The CDR3 sequence is 16 residues long. The V end lost 1 base, the J end lost 0 bases, and 10 bases lay between the germline ends. The germline V gene encodes CDR1 SGHTA and CDR2 FQGNSA. The DNA for the CDR3 is TGTGCCAGCAGCTTAGATGGCGGGGCCTCCTACAATGAGCAGTTCTTC. As protein: CASSLDGGASYNEQFF.

The chain combines TRBV18 with TRBJ2-2, with 9 positions matching TRBD1. V shed 6 bases, J shed 1 base, and the junction held 6 bases outside the gene matches. This CDR3 contains 16 residues. CDR1 and CDR2 (germline): KGHSH, LQKENI. The CDR3 protein is CASSRRQGVNTGELFF. CDR3 in DNA: TGTGCCAGCTCCCGGAGACAGGGGGTGAACACCGGGGAGCTGTTTTTT.

The rearrangement links TRBV6-5 to TRBJ2-1; perhaps TRBD2 as D (6 bases). V lost 2 bases, J lost 7 bases, and 9 bases lay in between. CDR1 is MNHEY, CDR2 SVGAGI, per germline. This CDR3 has 13 residues. CDR3 coding DNA: TGTGCCAGCAGTTACGATCGGGAGAATGAGCAGTTCTTC. Its translation is CASSYDRENEQFF.

CDR3 sequence: CASSQVLGPTSGRAVETQYF. CDR3 in DNA: TGTGCCAGCAGCCAAGTGTTGGGGCCGACTAGCGGGAGGGCCGTGGAGACCCAGTACTTC. The gene calls are TRBV3-1 (or the pseudogene TRBV3-2) and TRBJ2-5, with 14 bases fitting TRBD2. The V and J ends lost 1 base and 5 bases, in that order; junction bases with no gene match: 15. Per germline, CDR1 LGHDT and CDR2 YNNKEL (reference sequence). The CDR3 is 20 amino acids.

This chain connects TRBV7-2 to TRBJ2-2; the match to TRBD1 covers 8 bases. J gave up 3 bases and V 3 bases, and 6 bases lay outside the gene matches. Germline CDR1 SGHTA, CDR2 FQGNSA. This CDR3 has 16 amino acids. The CDR3 protein is CASSLTRGRDTGELFF. The CDR3 DNA follows: TGTGCCAGCAGCTTGACCAGGGGGCGAGACACCGGGGAGCTGTTTTTT.

This clone was counted between two and nine times. The V call is TRBV3-1 (or the pseudogene TRBV3-2), the J call TRBJ2-1; D ambiguous. Deletions cut 3 bases from V and 3 bases from J, with 6 bases between. This CDR3 comprises 13 residues. Germline lookup yields CDR1 LGHDT and CDR2 YNNKEL (reference sequence). The CDR3 region has the DNA TGTGCCAGCAGCCACCAAAACTACAATGAGCAGTTCTTC. It specifies CASSHQNYNEQFF.

The chain uses TRBV10-3 and TRBJ1-1; D remains ambiguous. CDR1 is ENHRY and CDR2 is SYGVKD in the germline V gene. The CDR3 has 15 amino acids. Deletions cut 4 bases from V and 0 bases from J, with 12 bases between. The CDR3 sequence: CAISGERGLNTEAFF. DNA of the CDR3: TGTGCCATCAGTGGGGAACGAGGGCTGAACACTGAAGCTTTCTTT.